The 31 T cell receptor beta chains given below trace back to one sample, sequenced in a study of blood T cells in healthy people across ages. Primers used in a second PCR of about 7 to 11 cycles were a sample-barcoded 5' primer and a J-beta primer mix. Via MiXCR, TCRdb re-called the 5' RACE reads, giving one row per CDR3 protein. The sample lists 1,800,000 or so distinct CDR3 sequences; 35% to 50% were seen once. The sequenced material came from blood. All receptors come from a human donor in good health.

V usage is TRBV29-1 and J usage is TRBJ2-5; 7 bases match TRBD2. CDR1 is SQVTM, CDR2 ANQGSEA, per germline. This CDR3 is built from 13 residues. J was trimmed by 5 bases and V by 6 bases; bases with no gene match: 9. The CDR3 sequence is CSVGAGHGETQYF. CDR3 DNA: TGCAGCGTCGGAGCGGGGCATGGGGAGACCCAGTACTTC.

Comment on this clonotype: At one end the junction does not follow the germline gene, possibly because of a read error. The chain is built from TRBV3-1 and TRBJ2-7; no firm D call. CDR1 is LGHDT, CDR2 YNNKEL, per germline (reference sequence). The CDR3 runs to 14 residues. The CDR3 bases are TGTGCCAGCAGCCCCAACACCTTAACCTACGGGCAGTACTTC. As protein: CASSPNTLTYGQYF.

The chain couples TRBV29-1 to TRBJ1-2, with D tentatively TRBD1 (6 bases). The CDR3 has 13 residues. The germline V and J ends were trimmed by 5 bases and 8 bases, with 18 bases remaining between them. Looked up from germline, CDR1 is SQVTM and CDR2 is ANQGSEA. The CDR3 DNA sequence: TGCAGCGTTATCAATACAGGGACAATGGGCTACACCTTC. Amino acid sequence: CSVINTGTMGYTF.

The genes are TRBV24-1 and TRBJ1-2; D possibly corresponds to TRBD1 (6 bases). V was cut by 4 bases and J by 4 bases, with 12 bases left in between. The CDR3 runs to 14 residues. Germline V lookup: CDR1 KGHDR, CDR2 SFDVKD. This CDR3 reads CATSDPGQIYGYTF. The CDR3, as DNA: TGTGCCACCAGTGACCCTGGACAGATCTATGGCTACACCTTC.

V is TRBV12-3 or TRBV12-4 and J is TRBJ2-5, with 10 bases fitting TRBD1. The length of the CDR3 is 15 residues. The J segment lost 5 bases and the V segment lost 3 bases, leaving 6 bases of the junction unmatched. The CDR3 nucleotides are TGTGCCAGCAGTTTGGGGGACAGGGGAGTCGAGACCCAGTACTTC. It codes for CASSLGDRGVETQYF.

The V and J genes are TRBV10-3 and TRBJ1-6; 7 nucleotides agree with TRBD1. Germline CDR1 ENHRY, CDR2 SYGVKD. This CDR3 spans 15 amino acids. The V and J ends lost 0 bases and 8 bases, in that order; junction bases with no gene match: 4. Here the CDR3 reads CAISESGQGDSPLHF. The CDR3 DNA sequence: TGTGCCATCAGTGAGTCGGGGCAGGGGGATTCACCCCTCCACTTT.

This chain joins TRBV10-3 and TRBJ2-1, with no clear D. CDR1 and CDR2 (germline): ENHRY, SYGVKD. Trimming pared 3 bases from V and 7 bases from J, leaving 7 bases between. The CDR3 consists of 12 residues. CDR3 in amino acids: CAISDVANEQFF. The CDR3 bases are TGTGCCATCAGTGACGTGGCGAATGAGCAGTTCTTC.

This clonotype was seen more than once but under ten times. The chain uses TRBV9 and TRBJ2-1, with a tentative D call TRBD1 (6 bases). The CDR3 spans 13 residues. V gave up 2 bases and J gave up 9 bases, with 12 bases separating them. Germline lookup yields CDR1 SGDLS and CDR2 YYNGEE. The CDR3 region has the DNA TGTGCCAGCAGCGTGAACAGGGCTGGTGAGCAGTTCTTC. This encodes CASSVNRAGEQFF.

This clonotype turned up a few times. The chain joins TRBV7-9 to TRBJ2-7; TRBD2 aligns across 9 bases. The DNA end is more similar to TRBJ2-5, so the J call may be wrong. Per the germline V gene, CDR1 is SEHNR and CDR2 is FQNEAQ (reference sequence). This CDR3 has 17 residues. CDR3 bases: TGTGCCAGCAGCCCCCATGGGCTAGCGGGGTCGGGGGAGACCCAGTACTTC. Its translation: CASSPHGLAGSGETQYF.

This clonotype was counted a few times. In nucleotides, the CDR3 is TGTGCCAGCAGTTTCCCCGGACCGCAAAGCTCCTACGAGCAGTACTTC. It codes for CASSFPGPQSSYEQYF. The V call is TRBV28, the J call TRBJ2-7; D is undetermined. The CDR3 runs 16 residues. Germline values: CDR1 MDHEN, CDR2 SYDVKM. Trimming stripped 3 bases from V and 0 bases from J, with 15 bases between.

The V gene is TRBV5-1, the J gene TRBJ2-3; tentatively, D is TRBD2 (5 bases). Germline lookup yields CDR1 SGHRS and CDR2 YFSETQ. The V end lost 2 bases, the J end lost 6 bases, and 19 bases lay between the germline ends. The CDR3 is 16 residues long. CDR3 nucleotides: TGCGCCAGCAGCTTTCGGTTGCCCCCTCCGGGGGATACGCAGTATTTT. It is translated as CASSFRLPPPGDTQYF.

The chain's CDR3 is CASSAVTGAGRAFF. Written as DNA, the CDR3 is TGTGCCAGCAGCGCAGTGACAGGCGCAGGGCGGGCTTTCTTT. The chain recombines TRBV12-3 or TRBV12-4 with TRBJ1-1; TRBD1 is a possible D gene (6 bases). There are 14 residues in the CDR3. The V and J ends lost 6 bases and 11 bases respectively, with 22 bases between them.

This chain links TRBV27 with TRBJ1-6; D possibly corresponds to TRBD1 (6 bases). The CDR3 runs 15 residues. Trimming removed 5 bases from V and 9 bases from J, with 17 bases in between. Germline CDR1 MNHEY, CDR2 SMNVEV (reference sequence). The CDR3 is CASSITGKGGSPLHF. The DNA for the CDR3 is TGTGCCAGCAGTATCACAGGGAAAGGAGGTTCACCCCTCCACTTT.

This chain joins TRBV20-1 and TRBJ1-1; a possible D gene is TRBD1 (5 bases). The CDR3 loop spans 15 amino acids. Germline lookup yields CDR1 DFQATT and CDR2 SNEGSKA (reference sequence). Trimming pared 5 bases from V and 5 bases from J, leaving 21 bases between. The DNA for the CDR3 is TGCAGTGCTGACCCTAAGGCAGTGGGACGGACTGAAGCTTTCTTT. The encoded protein is CSADPKAVGRTEAFF.

The rearrangement joins TRBV5-1 to TRBJ2-5; 11 bases line up with TRBD2. The V gene's germline CDR1 is SGHRS and CDR2 YFSETQ. The J segment lost 2 bases and the V segment lost 7 bases, leaving 7 bases of the junction unmatched. This CDR3 has 15 amino acids. The CDR3, as DNA: TGCGCCAGCGGACCCTTAGCGGGGGGGCAAGAGACCCAGTACTTC. Encoded protein: CASGPLAGGQETQYF.

This clonotype was seen just once. The chain uses TRBV12-3 or TRBV12-4 and TRBJ2-5; no firm D call. This CDR3 is built from 14 residues. Between the trimmed V and J ends, which lost 5 bases and 2 bases, there was a span of 12 bases. The CDR3 reads CASSPAPQQETQYF. CDR3 sequence (DNA): TGTGCCAGCAGTCCCGCGCCTCAACAAGAGACCCAGTACTTC.

This clonotype was seen only a few times. The gene calls are TRBV20-1 and TRBJ2-1; 12 nucleotides match TRBD2. J lost 6 bases, V lost 3 bases, and 3 bases had no gene match. This CDR3 is 14 amino acids long. The germline gives CDR1 DFQATT, CDR2 SNEGSKA (reference sequence). As DNA, the CDR3 is TGCAGTGCTAGGTGGACTAGCGGGACCAATGAGCAGTTCTTC. This sequence encodes CSARWTSGTNEQFF.

The chain has TRBV20-1 and TRBJ2-7; TRBD1 agrees at 8 bases. Germline assignment: CDR1 DFQATT and CDR2 SNEGSKA (reference sequence). With V trimmed by 6 bases and J by 7 bases, 11 bases remained unmatched. This CDR3 has 13 residues. The CDR3 DNA reads as TGCAGTGCCCGTGGACAGGGACCGAATGAGCAGTACTTC. This encodes CSARGQGPNEQYF.

This clonotype has only a few counts. The J gene is TRBJ2-5, the V gene TRBV20-1; 7 bases line up with TRBD1. V was clipped by 5 bases and J by 1 base; unmatched bases: 7. The CDR3 extends over 14 amino acids. The germline V gene encodes CDR1 DFQATT and CDR2 SNEGSKA (reference sequence). The CDR3 DNA follows: TGCAGTGCTCCCAGGGGGACAGCCCAAGAGACCCAGTACTTC. Its protein product is CSAPRGTAQETQYF.

The gene calls are TRBV28 and TRBJ1-2; a weak D match, TRBD1 (5 bases). Per the germline V gene, CDR1 is MDHEN and CDR2 is SYDVKM. Trimming pared 0 bases from V and 2 bases from J, leaving 7 bases between. There are 14 residues in the CDR3. CDR3 region: CASSLWDTNYGYTF. DNA of the CDR3: TGTGCCAGCAGTTTATGGGACACAAACTATGGCTACACCTTC.

V and J are TRBV2 and TRBJ1-5; 9 bases are shared with TRBD1. After removal of 4 bases from V and 0 bases from J, the junction contained 4 bases not matched to a gene. Germline V lookup: CDR1 SNHLY, CDR2 FYNNEI. CDR3 length: 16 residues. CDR3 in amino acids: CASSGTGEYSNQPQHF. CDR3 sequence (DNA): TGTGCCAGCAGTGGGACAGGGGAATATAGCAATCAGCCCCAGCATTTT.

This clonotype came up a few times. The chain links TRBV5-4 to TRBJ2-3, with 12 positions matching TRBD2. J gave up 5 bases and V 0 bases, and 4 bases lay outside the gene matches. Germline CDR1 SGHNT, CDR2 YYREEE (reference sequence). The CDR3 runs to 16 residues. This CDR3 is CASSLGLAGEVDTQYF. In nucleotides, the CDR3 is TGTGCCAGCAGCTTGGGACTAGCGGGGGAGGTAGATACGCAGTATTTT.

This clonotype has only a few counts. The chain links TRBV6-5 to TRBJ1-2; 11 positions match TRBD1. The germline V gene has CDR1 MNHEY and CDR2 SVGAGI. This CDR3 contains 13 residues. The junction had 5 bases not matched to a gene; V was cut back by 6 bases and J by 8 bases. CDR3 in DNA: TGTGCCAGCAGAGGACAGGGGGCTAGCGGCTACACCTTC. It codes for CASRGQGASGYTF.

The chain joins TRBV12-3 or TRBV12-4 to TRBJ1-2; D not resolved. The CDR3 has 14 amino acids. V dropped 2 bases and J dropped 2 bases, with 9 bases sitting between them. The CDR3 reads CASSLITDNYGYTF. The CDR3, as DNA: TGTGCCAGCAGTTTAATTACAGACAACTATGGCTACACCTTC.

This clonotype was detected only a few times. V usage is TRBV29-1 and J usage is TRBJ2-1; 12 positions match TRBD1. J gave up 10 bases and V 6 bases, and 4 bases lay outside the gene matches. CDR3 length: 12 amino acids. Germline V gives CDR1 SQVTM, CDR2 ANQGSEA. The CDR3 spells CSVGQGAAEQFF. CDR3 bases: TGCAGCGTGGGACAGGGGGCGGCAGAGCAGTTCTTC.

The V gene is TRBV5-5, the J gene TRBJ1-1; D possibly corresponds to TRBD1 (5 bases). The V and J ends lost 4 bases and 1 base respectively, with 14 bases between them. The germline CDR1 and CDR2 sequences are SGHKS and YYEKEE (reference sequence). There are 15 residues in the CDR3. This CDR3 is CASSREGTGNTEAFF. The DNA of the CDR3 is TGTGCCAGCAGCCGGGAGGGGACGGGGAACACTGAAGCTTTCTTT. Variable domain in full (rest from reference TRBV5-5 and TRBJ1-1): DAGVTQSPTHLIKTRGQQVTLRCSPISGHKSVSWYQQVLGQGPQFIFQYYEKEERGRGNFPDRFSARQFPNYSSELNVNALLLGDSALYLCASSREGTGNTEAFFGQGTRLTVV.

A few counts support this clonotype. CDR3 coding DNA: TGTGCCAGCTCAGAGAGAGTAGCGGGCCTTGACAATGAGCAGTACTTC. It specifies CASSERVAGLDNEQYF. This rearrangement joins TRBV18 to TRBJ2-7; 7 bases align to TRBD2. This CDR3 region has 16 residues. CDR1 is KGHSH, CDR2 LQKENI, per germline. Losses at the gene ends were 5 bases for V and 7 bases for J; bases not matched to a gene: 17.

A remark on this clonotype: The junction departs from the called germline gene at one end, perhaps through a read error. The chain carries TRBV4-2 and TRBJ2-4; D gene unclear. The J call is uncertain, as TRBJ2-7 better fits the DNA end. This CDR3 spans 15 amino acids. Germline CDR1 is LGHNA and CDR2 is YNFKEQ. The CDR3 DNA reads as TGTGCCATCAGCCAAGATGCACAGTTGACCTACGAGCAGTACTTC. Amino acids: CAISQDAQLTYEQYF.

The CDR3 loop reads CASSLMIGDRSSYGYTF. As DNA, the CDR3 is TGTGCCAGCAGTTTAATGATTGGGGACAGGAGTTCCTATGGCTACACCTTC. The rearrangement joins TRBV12-3 or TRBV12-4 to TRBJ1-2, with TRBD1 identical over 8 bases. Losses at the gene ends were 2 bases for V and 4 bases for J; bases not matched to a gene: 12. There are 17 residues in the CDR3.

This clonotype turned up a few times. The rearrangement links TRBV7-2 to TRBJ2-7, with TRBD2 matching 9 bases. Germline CDR1 and CDR2: SGHTA and FQGNSA. Trimming removed 3 bases from V and 1 base from J; junction bases left unmatched: 13. CDR3 size: 18 residues. The CDR3, as DNA: TGTGCCAGCAGCTTCGGTTTAGCGGGGGAGAAACGGTCCTACGAGCAGTACTTC. This sequence encodes CASSFGLAGEKRSYEQYF.

The chain joins TRBV15 to TRBJ1-2, with D tentatively TRBD1 (6 bases). The CDR3 is 16 residues long. Trimming stripped 2 bases from V and 4 bases from J, with 17 bases between. CDR1 LNHNV and CDR2 YYDKDF come from the germline V gene (reference sequence). The CDR3 sequence: CATSRTLNREGYGYTF. The CDR3 DNA is TGTGCCACCAGCAGAACACTGAACAGGGAGGGCTATGGCTACACCTTC.